This TCR beta chain was recovered during a study of blood T cells in healthy people across ages. Study results and limitations: It was held that the diversity estimates obtained from one million T cells were underestimates.

Of note for this clonotype: Antigen specificity is unknown.

Germline V lookup: CDR1 SGHAT, CDR2 FQNNGV. There are 18 residues in the CDR3. The V end lost 5 bases, the J end lost 0 bases, and 19 bases lay between the germline ends. The authors ran a second PCR of about 6 to 12 cycles using a sample-barcoded 5' primer and a J-beta primer mix. Researchers report that a template-switch adaptor with 12 random nucleotides tagged each cDNA molecule. MiXCR, run by TCRdb on the 5' RACE reads, gives a single entry per CDR3 protein. This table holds 600,000 to 900,000 distinct CDR3 sequences, approximately 24% found once. The same data also went into a second study, on T cells of mothers and their children.

Sequencing used blood. This clonotype was sampled from a boy between 10 and 17 years old in good health. This chain uses TRBV11-2 with TRBJ2-2, with D possibly TRBD2 on 6 matching bases. CDR3 in DNA: TGTGCCAGCAGCCCAATCGGGCGGGGAGCATCGAACACCGGGGAGCTGTTTTTT. Translating gives CASSPIGRGASNTGELFF.